A single T cell receptor beta chain is shown here with its context. Its specificity is not known. This record comes from a study of cytomegalovirus exposure and HLA in healthy donors. The study's findings and limits: Across HLA loci, a later analysis found differing TCR association rates, with DRB1 most and HLA-C fewest.

All the people who gave samples were healthy bone marrow donors. The PCR used 60 Vbeta and 13 Jbeta primers. Assay used: immunoSEQ multiplex PCR; TCRdb lists only in-frame clones, some missing. The table counts some 150,000 clones; less than 0.95% lies in the top ten. The length of the CDR3 is 12 residues. CDR1 is GTSNPN, CDR2 SVGIG, per germline (reference sequence). Between the trimmed V and J ends, which lost 4 bases and 4 bases, there was a span of 9 bases. The V and J genes are TRBV30 and TRBJ2-3, with D possibly matching TRBD1 (5 bases). This receptor was obtained from a woman aged 18-35 years in good health and CMV-seropositive. Material for sequencing was PBMCs. As DNA, the CDR3 is TGTGCCTGGAAAGGGGCACCAGATACGCAGTATTTT. This codes for CAWKGAPDTQYF.